The subject of this entry is one T cell receptor beta chain. Its antigen is still unknown. It has no much larger one-base neighbor in the sample; base qualities were not kept. The immunoSEQ Assay, a bias-controlled multiplex PCR, was used to amplify TCRbeta CDR3 regions from genomic DNA. The authors' analysis ran thus. The number of nucleated cells in each sample was estimated by amplification of reference gene primers within the assay. To quantify the absolute abundance of each unique TCRbeta CDR3 rearrangement, sequence reads were collapsed and filtered. Productive Simpson clonality was computed per sample as the square root of Simpson's diversity index over productive rearrangements. Entries here come from immuneACCESS through TCRdb and include only in-frame sequences with V and J called. Some clones fail to appear in such tables; in the studies checked, an unresolved V gene covers under half of the shortfall, and the cause of the remainder is unknown. That table gives V, J and clone size, and the DNA gave D and trimming. The sample yields 250,000 to 300,000 clones; 81% were counted once. The ten most abundant clones make up around 3.2% of the sample.

Each collaborating institution followed its own protocols to collect whole blood in K2EDTA tubes. For TCRbeta analysis, collaborator samples were shipped as frozen whole blood, as isolated PBMCs, or as DNA extracted from either sample type. This entry comes from a study of blood T cell repertoires in COVID-19 (dated by TCRdb to 2020 to 2021). Background for the entire study: Samples covering the acute and convalescent phases of COVID-19 were provided by collaborators in the United States, Italy and Spain. The prospective study material was composed of cDNA or gDNA derived from T cells, B-cell-depleted T cells, or PBMCs. The dataset comprised deeply sampled blood TCRbeta repertoires from subjects exposed to, actively infected with, or recovered from COVID-19. The repertoires were released in a freely available public database meant as a resource for research on the immune response to SARS-CoV-2. The samples were drawn from two sources: the first 160 participants of the ongoing ImmuneRACE study, and approximately 1,300 subjects contributed by 6 global collaborators. Nearly every sample came with metadata listing a de-identified subject ID, COVID-19 status, age in years and sex. HLA class I and class II types, where available, came from metadata supplied by the sample provider rather than from assay-based typing.

What the authors observed across the whole study: How much clinical and demographic metadata was included differed by source and by participant, and the metadata was provided uncurated.

CDR1 is given as SGDLS and CDR2 as YYNGEE, both from the germline V gene. The CDR3 contains 15 residues, cysteine and phenylalanine counted. The kept DNA is CDR3 alone, 45 bases in frame from the first base. Clipping removes 3 bases from V and 7 bases from J, with 6 as the unmatched junction base count. Input material: peripheral blood. The chain is made from TRBV9 and TRBJ2-2, with 10 junctional bases fitting TRBD1. The receptor was isolated from a woman aged 55-75 years with active or convalescent COVID-19. The nucleotides are TGTGCCAGCAGCGCCTCGACAGGGGGCATCGGGGAGCTGTTTTTT. Its product reads: CASSASTGGIGELFF.